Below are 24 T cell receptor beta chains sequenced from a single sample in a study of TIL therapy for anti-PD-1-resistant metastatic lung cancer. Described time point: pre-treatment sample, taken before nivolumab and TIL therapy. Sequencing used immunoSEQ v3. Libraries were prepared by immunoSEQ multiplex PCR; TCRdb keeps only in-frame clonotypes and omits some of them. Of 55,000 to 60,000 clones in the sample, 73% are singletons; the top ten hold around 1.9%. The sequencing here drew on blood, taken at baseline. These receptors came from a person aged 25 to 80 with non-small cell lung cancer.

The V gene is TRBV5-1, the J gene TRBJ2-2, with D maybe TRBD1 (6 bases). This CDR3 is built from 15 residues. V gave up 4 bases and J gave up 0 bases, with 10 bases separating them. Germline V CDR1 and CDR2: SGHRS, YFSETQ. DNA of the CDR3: TGCGCCAGCAGCCCGGGGACAACGAACACCGGGGAGCTGTTTTTT. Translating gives CASSPGTTNTGELFF.

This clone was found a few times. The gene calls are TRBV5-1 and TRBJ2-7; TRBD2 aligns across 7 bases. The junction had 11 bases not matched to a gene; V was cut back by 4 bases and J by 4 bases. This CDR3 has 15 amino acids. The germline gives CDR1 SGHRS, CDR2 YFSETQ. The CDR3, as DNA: TGCGCCAGCAGCCCCCGTTGGGCGGGAGAGTACGAGCAGTACTTC. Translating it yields CASSPRWAGEYEQYF.

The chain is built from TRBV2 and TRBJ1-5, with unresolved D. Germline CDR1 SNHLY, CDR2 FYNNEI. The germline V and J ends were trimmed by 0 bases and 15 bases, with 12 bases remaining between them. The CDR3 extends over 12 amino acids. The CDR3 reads CASSEASSHLHF. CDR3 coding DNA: TGTGCCAGCAGTGAAGCATCGAGCCACTTGCATTTT. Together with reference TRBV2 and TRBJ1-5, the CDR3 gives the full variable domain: EPEVTQTPSHQVTQMGQEVILRCVPISNHLYFYWYRQILGQKVEFLVSFYNNEISEKSEIFDDQFSVERPDGSNFTLKIRSTKLEDSAMYFCASSEASSHLHFGDGTRLSIL.

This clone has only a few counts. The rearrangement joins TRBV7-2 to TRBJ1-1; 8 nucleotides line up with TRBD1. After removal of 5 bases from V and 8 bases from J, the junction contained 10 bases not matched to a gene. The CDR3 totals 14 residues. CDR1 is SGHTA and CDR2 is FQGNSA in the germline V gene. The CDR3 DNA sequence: TGTGCCAGCAGCCGCCTCGGACAGGGAGAAGAAGCTTTCTTT. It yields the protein CASSRLGQGEEAFF.

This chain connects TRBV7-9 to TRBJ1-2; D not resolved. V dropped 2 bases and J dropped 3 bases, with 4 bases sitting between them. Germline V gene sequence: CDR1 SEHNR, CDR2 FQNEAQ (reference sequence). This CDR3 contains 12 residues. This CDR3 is CASSLHHYGYTF. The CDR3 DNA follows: TGTGCCAGCAGCTTACATCACTATGGCTACACCTTC.

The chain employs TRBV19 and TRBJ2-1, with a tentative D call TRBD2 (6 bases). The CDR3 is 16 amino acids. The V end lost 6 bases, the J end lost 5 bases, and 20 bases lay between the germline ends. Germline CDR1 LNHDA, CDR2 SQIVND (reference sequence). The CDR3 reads CASRLQAGGRHNEQFF. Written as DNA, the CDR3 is TGTGCCAGTAGGCTGCAGGCGGGTGGGAGGCACAATGAGCAGTTCTTC. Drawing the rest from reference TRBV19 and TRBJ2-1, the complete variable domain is DGGITQSPKYLFRKEGQNVTLSCEQNLNHDAMYWYRQDPGQGLRLIYYSQIVNDFQKGDIAEGYSVSREKKESFPLTVTSAQKNPTAFYLCASRLQAGGRHNEQFFGPGTRLTVL.

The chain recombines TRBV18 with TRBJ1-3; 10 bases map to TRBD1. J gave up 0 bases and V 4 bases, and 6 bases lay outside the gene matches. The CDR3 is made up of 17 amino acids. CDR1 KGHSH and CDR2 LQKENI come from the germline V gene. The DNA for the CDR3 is TGTGCCAGCTCACTTCCGACAGGGGGCTCCTCTGGAAACACCATATATTTT. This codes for CASSLPTGGSSGNTIYF.

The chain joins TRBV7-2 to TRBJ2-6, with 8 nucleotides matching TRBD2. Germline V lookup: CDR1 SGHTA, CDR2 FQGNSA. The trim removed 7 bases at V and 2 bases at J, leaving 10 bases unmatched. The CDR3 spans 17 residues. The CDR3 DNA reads TGTGCCAGCACCGACGGGGGGGGTAGAACTGGGGCCAACGTCCTGACTTTC. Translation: CASTDGGGRTGANVLTF.

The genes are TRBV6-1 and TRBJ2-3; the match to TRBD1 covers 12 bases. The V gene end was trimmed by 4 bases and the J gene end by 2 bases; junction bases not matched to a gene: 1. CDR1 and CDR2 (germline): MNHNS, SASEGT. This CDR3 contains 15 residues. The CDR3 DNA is TGTGCCAGCAGTGGGGGACAGGGGGCCACAGATACGCAGTATTTT. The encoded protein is CASSGGQGATDTQYF.

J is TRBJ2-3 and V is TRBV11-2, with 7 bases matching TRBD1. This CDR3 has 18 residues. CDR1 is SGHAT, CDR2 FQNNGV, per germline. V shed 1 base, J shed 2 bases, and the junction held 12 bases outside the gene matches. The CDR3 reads CASSLVSGVRGYTDTQYF. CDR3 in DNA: TGTGCCAGCAGCTTAGTTAGTGGTGTCAGGGGGTACACAGATACGCAGTATTTT.

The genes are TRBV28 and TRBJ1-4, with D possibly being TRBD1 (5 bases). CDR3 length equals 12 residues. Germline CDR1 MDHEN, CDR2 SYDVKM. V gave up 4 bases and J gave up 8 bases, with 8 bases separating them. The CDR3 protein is CASSSGAEKLFF. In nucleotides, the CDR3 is TGTGCCAGCAGTTCCGGGGCAGAAAAACTGTTTTTT.

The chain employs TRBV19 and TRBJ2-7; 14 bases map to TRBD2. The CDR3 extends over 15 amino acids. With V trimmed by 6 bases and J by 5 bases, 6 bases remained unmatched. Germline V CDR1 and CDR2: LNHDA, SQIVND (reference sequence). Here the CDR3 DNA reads TGTGCCAGTAGCCTCGGGACTAGCGGGAGTGACGAGCAGTACTTC. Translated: CASSLGTSGSDEQYF.

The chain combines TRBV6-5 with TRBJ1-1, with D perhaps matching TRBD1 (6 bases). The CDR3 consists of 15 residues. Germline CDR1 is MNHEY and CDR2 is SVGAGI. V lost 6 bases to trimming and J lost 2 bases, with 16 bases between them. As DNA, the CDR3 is TGTGCCAGCAGCCCAGGGGACTCCCTAAACACTGAAGCTTTCTTT. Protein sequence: CASSPGDSLNTEAFF.

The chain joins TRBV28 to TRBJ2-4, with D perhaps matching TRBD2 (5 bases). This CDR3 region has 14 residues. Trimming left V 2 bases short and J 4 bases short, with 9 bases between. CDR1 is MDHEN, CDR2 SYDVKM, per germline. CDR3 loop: CASSLGGSKNIQYF. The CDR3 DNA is TGTGCCAGCAGTTTAGGAGGATCGAAAAACATTCAGTACTTC.

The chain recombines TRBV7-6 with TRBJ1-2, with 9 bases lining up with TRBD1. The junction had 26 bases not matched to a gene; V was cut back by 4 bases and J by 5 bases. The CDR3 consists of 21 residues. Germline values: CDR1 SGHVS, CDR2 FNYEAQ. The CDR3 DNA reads TGTGCCAGCAGCTACCGGGACAGGGAAGCGTCGCGACGTGGAAGAGGTTATGGCTACACCTTC. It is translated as CASSYRDREASRRGRGYGYTF.

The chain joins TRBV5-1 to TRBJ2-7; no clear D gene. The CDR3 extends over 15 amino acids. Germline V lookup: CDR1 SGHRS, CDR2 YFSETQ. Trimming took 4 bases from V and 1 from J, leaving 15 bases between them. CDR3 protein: CASSRNIGGSYEQYF. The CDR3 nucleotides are TGCGCCAGCAGCAGAAATATCGGTGGTTCCTACGAGCAGTACTTC.

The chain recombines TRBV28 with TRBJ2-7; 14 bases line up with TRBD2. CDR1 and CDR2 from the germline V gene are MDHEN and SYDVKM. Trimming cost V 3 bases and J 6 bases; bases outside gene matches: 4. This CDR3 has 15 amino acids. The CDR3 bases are TGTGCCAGCAGTTTCCTTGGGACTAGCGGGAGCGAGCAGTACTTC. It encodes CASSFLGTSGSEQYF.

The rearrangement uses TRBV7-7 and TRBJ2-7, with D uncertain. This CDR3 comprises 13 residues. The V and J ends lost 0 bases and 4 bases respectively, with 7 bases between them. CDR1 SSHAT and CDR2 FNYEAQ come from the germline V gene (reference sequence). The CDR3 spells CASSLAGEYEQYF. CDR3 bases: TGTGCCAGCAGCTTAGCGGGCGAATACGAGCAGTACTTC.

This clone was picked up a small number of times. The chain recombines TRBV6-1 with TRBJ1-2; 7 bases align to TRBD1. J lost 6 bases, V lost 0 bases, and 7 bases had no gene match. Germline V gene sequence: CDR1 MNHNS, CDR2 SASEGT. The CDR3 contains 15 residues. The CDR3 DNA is TGTGCCAGCAGTGAAGCGAAGGGGACAGTAAATGGCTACACCTTC. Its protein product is CASSEAKGTVNGYTF.

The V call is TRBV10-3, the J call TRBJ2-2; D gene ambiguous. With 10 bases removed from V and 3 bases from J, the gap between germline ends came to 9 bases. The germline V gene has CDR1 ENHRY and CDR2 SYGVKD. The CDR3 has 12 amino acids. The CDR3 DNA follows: TGTGCCACCTATGGTTACACCGGGGAGCTGTTTTTT. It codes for CATYGYTGELFF.

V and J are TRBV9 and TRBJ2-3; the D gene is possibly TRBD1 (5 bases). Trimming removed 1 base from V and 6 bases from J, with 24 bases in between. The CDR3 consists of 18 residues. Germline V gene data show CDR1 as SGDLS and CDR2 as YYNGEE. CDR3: CASSVTVLVWGQPDTQYF. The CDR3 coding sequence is TGTGCCAGCAGCGTAACGGTGTTAGTCTGGGGCCAGCCGGATACGCAGTATTTT.

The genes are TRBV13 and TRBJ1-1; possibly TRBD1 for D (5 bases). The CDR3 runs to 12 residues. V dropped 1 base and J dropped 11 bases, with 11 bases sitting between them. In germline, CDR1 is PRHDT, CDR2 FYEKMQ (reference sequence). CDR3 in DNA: TGTGCCAGCAGCTTAGAGCGGGACTCGGCTTTCTTT. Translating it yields CASSLERDSAFF.

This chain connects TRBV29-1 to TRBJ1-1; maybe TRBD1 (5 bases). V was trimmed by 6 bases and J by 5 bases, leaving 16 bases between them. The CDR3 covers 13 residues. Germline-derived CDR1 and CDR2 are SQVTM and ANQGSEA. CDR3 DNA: TGCAGCGTCCGGGCAGGGAGGATAACTGAAGCTTTCTTT. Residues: CSVRAGRITEAFF.

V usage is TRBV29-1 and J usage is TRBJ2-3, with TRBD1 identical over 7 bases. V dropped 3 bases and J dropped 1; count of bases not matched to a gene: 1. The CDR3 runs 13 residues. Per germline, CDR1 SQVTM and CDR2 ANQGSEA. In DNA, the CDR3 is TGCAGCGTTGATGGACAGGGCACAGATACGCAGTATTTT. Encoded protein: CSVDGQGTDTQYF.